These T cell receptor beta chains were read from a single sample in a study of shared clonotypes between healthy human individuals. Produced via immunoSEQ multiplex PCR; TCRdb's table is partial and in-frame only. The table records roughly 400,000 clones, just over 95% of them present only once. The sequencing sample was made of memory CD8+ T cells sorted from blood. The receptors were gathered from a man aged 30 to 39 in good health. Both conserved end residues are part of each CDR3. A D gene is named only where the DNA matches it firmly. The listing skips clone size in some rows; elsewhere it reads once, few, many or a size class.

cdr3_length,j_call,clone_size,d_call,v_call,cdr3_nt,cdr3_aa
17,TRBJ2-2,NA,NA,TRBV5-1,TGCGCCAGCAGCTTGTACGGTAGACAGGGACTGACCGGGGAGCTGTTTTTT,CASSLYGRQGLTGELFF
13,TRBJ1-1,NA,NA,TRBV28,TGTGCCAGCAGTTTGGAGACAATTAAGGAGGCTTTCTTT,CASSLETIKEAFF
15,TRBJ2-1,NA,TRBD2,TRBV7-9,TGTGCCAGCAGCTCCTGGACTAGCGGGAGGCATGAGCAGTTCTTC,CASSSWTSGRHEQFF
17,TRBJ2-1,NA,TRBD2,TRBV4-1,TGCGCCAGCAGCCAAGATCGGATGGCTAGCGGGTACAATGAGCAGTTCTTC,CASSQDRMASGYNEQFF
13,TRBJ2-7,NA,NA,TRBV2,TGTGCCAGCGCAAGGGGGTTCTCCTACGAGCAGTACTTC,CASARGFSYEQYF
14,TRBJ2-7,NA,NA,TRBV15,TGTGCCACCAGCAGAGATCCCGGGAGTTACGAGCAGTACTTC,CATSRDPGSYEQYF
14,TRBJ2-1,NA,NA,TRBV21-1,TGTGCCAGCAACCCGGGACTAGCGGACAATGAGCAGTTCTTC,CASNPGLADNEQFF
17,TRBJ2-7,NA,TRBD2,TRBV27,TGTGCCAGCAGTATATTTCCATCCGGGACTAGCGGCTACGAGCAGTACTTC,CASSIFPSGTSGYEQYF
13,TRBJ2-5,NA,NA,TRBV6-5,TGTGCCAGCAGTTACTCAGGGAAAAAGACCCAGTACTTC,CASSYSGKKTQYF
16,TRBJ2-5,NA,NA,TRBV7-9,TGTGCCAGCAGCTCCAACAGTGGGGCGGTCCAAGAGACCCAGTACTTC,CASSSNSGAVQETQYF
13,TRBJ2-2,once,NA,TRBV30,TGTGCCTGGGGCCACAGACACACCGGGGAGCTGTTTTTT,CAWGHRHTGELFF
13,TRBJ1-5,NA,NA,TRBV19,TGTGCCAGTAGTTGGGACATCAATCAGCCCCAGCATTTT,CASSWDINQPQHF
15,TRBJ2-7,NA,TRBD1,TRBV28,TGTGCCAGCAGCAAAACCGGGACAGGACCATACGAGCAGTACTTC,CASSKTGTGPYEQYF
12,TRBJ2-7,NA,NA,TRBV30,TGTGCCTGGAAAGGGGGGGGCTACGAGCAGTACTTC,CAWKGGGYEQYF
13,TRBJ1-1,NA,TRBD1,TRBV7-7,TGTGCTAGCAGCTTAGCGCAAGGGACAGAGGCTTTCTTT,CASSLAQGTEAFF
13,TRBJ1-3,NA,NA,TRBV10-3,TGTGCCATCAGTGAGTCCTCTGGAAACACCATATATTTT,CAISESSGNTIYF
17,TRBJ2-7,NA,NA,TRBV9,TGTGCCAGCAGCGGGACAGGGAGCGGGAGGCCCGTTGACGAGCAGTACTTC,CASSGTGSGRPVDEQYF
16,TRBJ2-3,NA,NA,TRBV27,TGTGCCAGCAAACTACGGGACACATATTCCACAGATACGCAGTATTTT,CASKLRDTYSTDTQYF
12,TRBJ1-2,NA,TRBD1,TRBV7-9,TGTGCCGGGGACAGGGCGAACTATGGCTACACCTTC,CAGDRANYGYTF
13,TRBJ2-7,NA,NA,TRBV18,TGTGCCAGCTCACCGGCCCGAGCGTACGAGCAGTACTTC,CASSPARAYEQYF
15,TRBJ2-3,NA,NA,TRBV11-3,TGTGCCAGCAGCTTAGGCGGGACTAGCACAGATACGCAGTATTTT,CASSLGGTSTDTQYF
16,TRBJ1-2,NA,TRBD1,TRBV9,TGTGCCAGCAGCGTAGAAGGAACAGGGGTAAACTATGGCTACACCTTC,CASSVEGTGVNYGYTF
16,TRBJ2-1,once,NA,TRBV5-4,TGTGCCAGCAGCCCGACCTGGACAGTGGCCTACAATGAGCAGTTCTTC,CASSPTWTVAYNEQFF
12,TRBJ2-5,NA,NA,TRBV5-4,TGTGCCAGCAGCTGGGGGAAAGAGACCCAGTACTTC,CASSWGKETQYF
13,TRBJ2-5,NA,NA,TRBV5-1,TGCGCCAGCAGCATCCACCATCAAGAGACCCAGTACTTC,CASSIHHQETQYF
16,TRBJ2-1,NA,TRBD2,TRBV7-2,TGTGCCAGCAGCCCCCAGGGTGGTGCTAGCGGGAGAAGGCAGTTCTTC,CASSPQGGASGRRQFF
10,TRBJ2-2,NA,NA,TRBV30,TGTGCCTGGGACCACGGGGAGCTGTTTTTT,CAWDHGELFF
15,TRBJ2-7,NA,NA,TRBV5-8,TGTGCCAGCAGCTTAGTAACGAAACGGTCCTACGAGCAGTACTTC,CASSLVTKRSYEQYF
15,TRBJ1-5,NA,NA,TRBV7-8,TGTGCCAGCAGCTTAGACTCCAGGGGCAATCAGCCCCAGCATTTT,CASSLDSRGNQPQHF
18,TRBJ2-3,NA,NA,TRBV7-2,TGTGCCAGCAGCTCCAATACCCGACGACCCCAATCAACAGATACGCAGTATTTT,CASSSNTRRPQSTDTQYF
14,TRBJ2-1,NA,TRBD2,TRBV27,TGTGCCAGCAGTTTATCGACTAGCGGGAGAGCGCAGTTCTTC,CASSLSTSGRAQFF
12,TRBJ1-1,NA,NA,TRBV30,TGTGCCGGGGGCAGGTTGAACACTGAAGCTTTCTTT,CAGGRLNTEAFF
14,TRBJ1-5,NA,NA,TRBV28,TGTGCCAGCAGCCGGGGAGGGTTTAATCAGCCCCAGCATTTT,CASSRGGFNQPQHF
15,TRBJ1-1,NA,TRBD1,TRBV7-9,TGTGCCAGCAGCTTAGGAGACAGGGATAGTTCTGAAGCTTTCTTT,CASSLGDRDSSEAFF
14,TRBJ1-1,NA,NA,TRBV6-6,TGTGCCAGCAGTTACTCCCGCTTGAACACTGAAGCTTTCTTT,CASSYSRLNTEAFF
12,TRBJ2-6,NA,NA,TRBV7-9,TGTGCCAGCAGCTTAGAAGGGGACGTCCTGACTTTC,CASSLEGDVLTF
17,TRBJ1-2,NA,NA,TRBV19,TGTGCCAGTAGTCCTTCGAGGGTGAGGATTGGTTACTATGGCTACACCTTC,CASSPSRVRIGYYGYTF
13,TRBJ2-7,NA,NA,TRBV7-9,TGTGCCAGCAGCTTCGACCTGGCTGGGGAGCAGTACTTC,CASSFDLAGEQYF
15,TRBJ2-4,NA,NA,TRBV7-2,TGTGCCAGCAGCTTAGTGGCTAGCGTAAAAAACATTCAGTACTTC,CASSLVASVKNIQYF
12,TRBJ1-2,NA,NA,TRBV18,TGTGCCAGCTCACCTAAAGACTATGGCTACACCTTC,CASSPKDYGYTF
15,TRBJ2-7,NA,NA,TRBV12-2,TGTGCAAGCCGCAAGTCGCTACCGGGGTTTTACGAGCAGTACTTC,CASRKSLPGFYEQYF
19,TRBJ2-1,NA,TRBD2,TRBV7-9,TGTGCCAGCAACCAAAGGGGGACTAGCGGGAGGATCTCCTACAATGAGCAGTTCTTC,CASNQRGTSGRISYNEQFF
18,TRBJ1-5,NA,NA,TRBV21-1,TGTGCCAGCAGCAAAGGAGGTCCTACAGGGGGCGAGAATCAGCCCCAGCATTTT,CASSKGGPTGGENQPQHF
15,TRBJ2-5,NA,TRBD2,TRBV7-9,TGTGCCAGCAGCCTTTCTAGCGGGGTCCAAGAGACCCAGTACTTC,CASSLSSGVQETQYF
9,TRBJ2-2,NA,NA,TRBV10-1,TGCGCCACCCGCCCCGAGCTGTTTTTT,CATRPELFF
11,TRBJ1-3,once,TRBD1,TRBV6-5,TGTGCCAGCAGTTACGGGCGGGACAGTTATTTT,CASSYGRDSYF
15,TRBJ2-3,NA,NA,TRBV10-3,TGTGCCATCAGGACTGGCGGGACTAGCACAGATACGCAGTATTTT,CAIRTGGTSTDTQYF
14,TRBJ2-7,NA,NA,TRBV28,TGTGCCAGCAGTTATGGGGTTCCCACCTACGAGCAGTACTTC,CASSYGVPTYEQYF
16,TRBJ2-1,NA,TRBD2,TRBV19,TGTGCCAGTAGTAACCTAGCGGGATATCCCTTCAATGAGCAGTTCTTC,CASSNLAGYPFNEQFF
13,TRBJ2-7,NA,NA,TRBV6-5,TGTGCCAGCAGCCCTGGGTGGGGCTACGAGCAGTACTTC,CASSPGWGYEQYF
17,TRBJ1-3,once,TRBD1,TRBV4-1,TGCGCCAGCAGCCAACTCGGGACAGCAAGCTCTGGAAACACCATATATTTT,CASSQLGTASSGNTIYF
11,TRBJ2-1,NA,TRBD2,TRBV20-1,TGCAGTGCGAGGACTAGCAATGAGCAGTTCTTC,CSARTSNEQFF
14,TRBJ1-1,NA,TRBD1,TRBV7-9,TGTGCCAGCAGCTACAGGGACAGGAACACTGAAGCTTTCTTT,CASSYRDRNTEAFF